Each of the 28 T cell receptor beta chains below was sequenced from the same sample in a study of a mutant IDH1 vaccine in newly diagnosed glioma. Sample time point: week 35, safety follow-up. The vaccine gave 300 ug of a 20-mer mutant IDH1 peptide subcutaneously per dose. No antigen has been assigned to these receptors. Profiling relied on immunoSEQ multiplex PCR, and the TCRdb table lists in-frame clones only, not all of them. Seen here are about 56,000 clones, 85% to 90% observed once, and the top ten hold roughly 1.6%. Material: PBMCs, obtained from a glioma patient whose treatment included an IDH1 peptide vaccine. Source of these receptors: a man in his forties or fifties with glioma.

This chain uses TRBV6-4 with TRBJ1-5, with TRBD1 matching over 7 bases. V lost 8 bases to trimming and J lost 7 bases; unmatched junction nucleotides: 8. The CDR3 spans 13 residues. CDR1 and CDR2 from the germline V gene are MRHNA and SNTAGT. The CDR3 nucleotides read TGTGCCAGCGGGACAGAAATCGGGCAGCCCCAGCATTTT. Its translation: CASGTEIGQPQHF.

This chain links TRBV5-1 with TRBJ1-4, with D hard to call. The CDR3 covers 15 residues. Germline assignment: CDR1 SGHRS and CDR2 YFSETQ. With 3 bases removed from V and 2 bases from J, the gap between germline ends came to 11 bases. The CDR3 DNA follows: TGCGCCAGCAGCTCTAGGGAACGGACTAATGAAAAACTGTTTTTT. It is translated as CASSSRERTNEKLFF.

The chain is built from TRBV11-1 and TRBJ1-2; no clear D. The CDR3 loop spans 13 amino acids. V lost 2 bases to trimming and J lost 1 base, with 5 bases between them. Germline V gene sequence: CDR1 SGHAT, CDR2 FQDESV (reference sequence). CDR3 sequence: CASSLQDNYGYTF. The CDR3, as DNA: TGTGCCAGCAGCTTACAGGATAACTATGGCTACACCTTC. Looking up the rest from reference TRBV11-1 and TRBJ1-2 gives the full variable domain: EAEVAQSPRYKITEKSQAVAFWCDPISGHATLYWYRQILGQGPELLVQFQDESVVDDSQLPKDRFSAERLKGVDSTLKIQPAELGDSAMYLCASSLQDNYGYTFGSGTRLTVV.

V and J are TRBV27 and TRBJ1-5, with TRBD1 matching 7 bases. Germline CDR1 reads MNHEY; CDR2 reads SMNVEV (reference sequence). The CDR3 loop spans 16 amino acids. Trimming removed 2 bases from V and 6 bases from J; junction bases left unmatched: 10. The CDR3 nucleotides read TGTGCCAGCAGTTTAGACCGGAAGGGGGCAGGTCAGCCCCAGCATTTT. Translation: CASSLDRKGAGQPQHF.

The V call is TRBV18, the J call TRBJ2-3; 9 bases map to TRBD1. With V trimmed by 6 bases and J by 6 bases, 4 bases remained unmatched. Germline CDR1 and CDR2: KGHSH and LQKENI. CDR3 length: 13 amino acids. The CDR3 here is CASSGTGSDTQYF. CDR3 in DNA: TGTGCCAGCTCCGGGACAGGGTCGGATACGCAGTATTTT. Full variable domain (outside the CDR3, taken from reference TRBV18 and TRBJ2-3): NAGVMQNPRHLVRRRGQEARLRCSPMKGHSHVYWYRQLPEEGLKFMVYLQKENIIDESGMPKERFSAEFPKEGPSILRIQQVVRGDSAAYFCASSGTGSDTQYFGPGTRLTVL.

This clone showed up just a few times. This sequence joins TRBV4-2 and TRBJ1-2; D is perhaps TRBD1 (6 bases). Germline loops: CDR1 LGHNA, CDR2 YNFKEQ. Deletions cut 1 base from V and 5 bases from J, with 14 bases between. This CDR3 contains 15 residues. CDR3 bases: TGTGCCAGCAGCCAAGTCCCTGACAGGCCATATGGCTACACCTTC. It yields the protein CASSQVPDRPYGYTF.

This clone was counted only a few times. The chain carries TRBV2 and TRBJ1-5; 9 nucleotides line up with TRBD1. Germline CDR1 reads SNHLY; CDR2 reads FYNNEI. The junction had 1 base not matched to a gene; V was cut back by 5 bases and J by 2 bases. This CDR3 contains 14 residues. The CDR3 is CASSWTGGNQPQHF. The DNA of the CDR3 is TGTGCCAGCAGTTGGACAGGGGGCAATCAGCCCCAGCATTTT.

This clone occurred a few times. The chain employs TRBV4-1 and TRBJ1-1; 7 bases map to TRBD1. The CDR3 spans 13 residues. Looked up from germline, CDR1 is MGHRA and CDR2 is YSYEKL. The ends lost 3 bases at V and 7 bases at J; junction bases unmatched: 5. The CDR3 loop reads CASSHRDSIEAFF. The CDR3 nucleotides are TGCGCCAGCAGCCACCGGGACAGCATTGAAGCTTTCTTT.

The gene calls are TRBV19 and TRBJ1-5; 9 bases are shared with TRBD1. Unmatched junction bases numbered 5, after V lost 4 bases and J lost 1 base. Germline CDR1 reads LNHDA; CDR2 reads SQIVND (reference sequence). CDR3 length: 16 amino acids. CDR3 sequence (DNA): TGTGCCAGTAGTACAAGACAGGGGGTGAGCAATCAGCCCCAGCATTTT. Translation gives CASSTRQGVSNQPQHF.

The rearrangement links TRBV5-6 to TRBJ1-1; 12 positions agree with TRBD1. CDR3 length: 14 residues. Germline V gene data show CDR1 as SGHDT and CDR2 as YYEEEE. The V and J ends lost 3 bases and 8 bases, in that order; junction bases with no gene match: 5. The CDR3 nucleotides read TGTGCCAGCAGCTGGGGACAGGGGGCGTTGGAAGCTTTCTTT. Translating gives CASSWGQGALEAFF.

The V gene is TRBV27, the J gene TRBJ2-7; D is possibly TRBD1 or TRBD2 (6 bases each). V lost 2 bases, J lost 4 bases, and 12 bases lay in between. From germline, CDR1 is MNHEY and CDR2 SMNVEV (reference sequence). This CDR3 spans 14 amino acids. The CDR3 loop is CASSLGGGRYEQYF. The CDR3 DNA follows: TGTGCCAGCAGTTTAGGAGGGGGTCGGTACGAGCAGTACTTC.

This sequence joins TRBV6-4 and TRBJ1-1, with D unclear. The CDR3 length is 13 residues. V lost 6 bases, J lost 0 bases, and 8 bases lay in between. Germline V lookup: CDR1 MRHNA, CDR2 SNTAGT. The CDR3 protein is CASRLTLNTEAFF. The DNA of the CDR3 is TGTGCCAGCAGGCTTACATTGAACACTGAAGCTTTCTTT.

The chain recombines TRBV6-5 with TRBJ1-2; D is undetermined. The CDR3 loop spans 14 amino acids. Germline V CDR1 and CDR2: MNHEY, SVGAGI. Between the trimmed V and J ends, which lost 3 bases and 1 base, there was a span of 9 bases. CDR3 DNA: TGTGCCAGCAGTTATTTGAGCGTTAACTATGGCTACACCTTC. It is translated as CASSYLSVNYGYTF.

J is TRBJ2-7 and V is TRBV11-1; D call uncertain. This CDR3 spans 12 amino acids. V lost 2 bases, J lost 2 bases, and 4 bases lay in between. In germline, CDR1 is SGHAT, CDR2 FQDESV (reference sequence). CDR3 loop: CASSLTAYEQYF. The CDR3, as DNA: TGTGCCAGCAGCTTAACGGCCTACGAGCAGTACTTC.

The chain carries TRBV10-2 and TRBJ2-3, with TRBD2 matching 9 bases. Germline CDR1 WSHSY, CDR2 SAAADI. The CDR3 extends over 13 amino acids. J gave up 11 bases and V 0 bases, and 3 bases lay outside the gene matches. CDR3 nucleotides: TGCGCCAGCAGTGAGTCGGCGACTAGCGGGCAGTATTTT. Amino acids: CASSESATSGQYF.

This clone showed up just a few times. This chain connects TRBV19 to TRBJ2-1; D is possibly TRBD1 (6 bases). V lost 6 bases to trimming and J lost 8 bases, with 20 bases between them. The V gene's germline CDR1 is LNHDA and CDR2 SQIVND (reference sequence). CDR3 length: 15 residues. Written as DNA, the CDR3 is TGTGCCAGTAGGGGGGTCCGGGACCCAGGGGATGAGCAGTTCTTC. This gives the protein CASRGVRDPGDEQFF.

The rearrangement joins TRBV23-1 to TRBJ2-7, with 8 bases that match TRBD2. TRBV23-1 is sorted into the ORF group, with uncertain function. V shed 2 bases and J 4 bases; nucleotides not matched to a gene: 4. The CDR3 contains 14 residues. The CDR3: CASSQTGGRYEQYF. The CDR3 DNA follows: TGCGCCAGCAGTCAAACGGGCGGGAGGTACGAGCAGTACTTC.

This clone has only a few counts. V is TRBV9 and J is TRBJ2-3; D gene uncertain. Germline CDR1 is SGDLS and CDR2 is YYNGEE. This CDR3 comprises 14 residues. The V end lost 3 bases, the J end lost 11 bases, and 19 bases lay between the germline ends. The DNA for the CDR3 is TGTGCCAGCAGCGACCCCGATGAGTCGGAGCTGCAGTATTTT. Translating gives CASSDPDESELQYF.

The rearrangement links TRBV7-9 to TRBJ2-6; TRBD2 matches at 13 bases. The CDR3 runs 18 residues. Unmatched junction bases numbered 7, after V lost 4 bases and J lost 4 bases. The germline V gene has CDR1 SEHNR and CDR2 FQNEAQ (reference sequence). As DNA, the CDR3 is TGTGCCAGCAGCTCCCGGACTAGCGGGAGCATCGGGGCCAACGTCCTGACTTTC. This gives the protein CASSSRTSGSIGANVLTF.

The chain has TRBV6-1 and TRBJ2-1; D uncertain. The V end lost 2 bases, the J end lost 7 bases, and 15 bases lay between the germline ends. This CDR3 spans 15 amino acids. Germline-derived CDR1 and CDR2 are MNHNS and SASEGT. Written as DNA, the CDR3 is TGTGCCAGCAGTGAATTCAGTGGGCACGGGAATGAGCAGTTCTTC. Translating it yields CASSEFSGHGNEQFF.

CDR3 residues: CASSAQTSGSYEQFF. The CDR3 DNA reads TGCGCCAGCAGCGCTCAGACTAGCGGGAGTTATGAGCAGTTCTTC. This rearrangement joins TRBV5-1 to TRBJ2-1, with 12 bases aligning to TRBD2. The CDR3 sequence is 15 residues long. Looked up from germline, CDR1 is SGHRS and CDR2 is YFSETQ. V shed 4 bases, J shed 8 bases, and the junction held 7 bases outside the gene matches. The full variable domain, rest sourced from reference TRBV5-1 and TRBJ2-1, is KAGVTQTPRYLIKTRGQQVTLSCSPISGHRSVSWYQQTPGQGLQFLFEYFSETQRNKGNFPGRFSGRQFSNSRSEMNVSTLELGDSALYLCASSAQTSGSYEQFFGPGTRLTVL.

This clone was picked up one time. The CDR3 region has the DNA TGTGCCAGCAGCTTAACCGGACTAGCGGCCTACAATGAGCAGTTCTTC. Its protein product is CASSLTGLAAYNEQFF. The J gene is TRBJ2-1, the V gene TRBV7-6; 10 nucleotides align to TRBD2. The germline gives CDR1 SGHVS, CDR2 FNYEAQ. The CDR3 has 16 residues. Trimming cost V 2 bases and J 2 bases; bases outside gene matches: 3. Drawing the rest from reference TRBV7-6 and TRBJ2-1, the complete variable domain is GAGVSQSPRYKVTKRGQDVALRCDPISGHVSLYWYRQALGQGPEFLTYFNYEAQQDKSGLPNDRFSAERPEGSISTLTIQRTEQRDSAMYRCASSLTGLAAYNEQFFGPGTRLTVL.

The V call is TRBV6-1, the J call TRBJ1-2, with D unresolved. V lost 7 bases and J 7 bases, leaving 10 bases between the germline ends. The CDR3 totals 11 residues. Germline CDR1 MNHNS, CDR2 SASEGT. CDR3 sequence reads: CASTGDSGYTF. The CDR3 DNA follows: TGTGCCAGCACTGGGGATTCTGGCTACACCTTC.

The rearrangement links TRBV7-2 to TRBJ1-5; 9 positions match TRBD1. Trimming removed 1 base from V and 9 bases from J; junction bases left unmatched: 13. Looked up from germline, CDR1 is SGHTA and CDR2 is FQGNSA. The CDR3 is 17 residues long. CDR3 loop: CASSLGPGQGPWGPQHF. CDR3 nucleotide sequence: TGTGCCAGCAGCTTAGGCCCGGGACAGGGACCTTGGGGGCCCCAGCATTTT. The complete variable domain, with remaining parts taken from reference TRBV7-2 and TRBJ1-5, reads GAGVSQSPSNKVTEKGKDVELRCDPISGHTALYWYRQSLGQGLEFLIYFQGNSAPDKSGLPSDRFSAERTGGSVSTLTIQRTQQEDSAVYLCASSLGPGQGPWGPQHFGDGTRLSIL.

The chain recombines TRBV19 with TRBJ2-7, with 7 bases aligning to TRBD1. Germline CDR1 LNHDA, CDR2 SQIVND (reference sequence). After removal of 6 bases from V and 6 bases from J, the junction contained 8 bases not matched to a gene. CDR3 length: 13 amino acids. CDR3 in DNA: TGTGCCAGTAGCGCGTACAGGGGTGTCGAGCAGTACTTC. Protein product: CASSAYRGVEQYF.

The CDR3: CSAEPWQTQYF. DNA of the CDR3: TGCAGTGCTGAACCTTGGCAGACCCAGTACTTC. The rearrangement uses TRBV20-1 and TRBJ2-5; D gene ambiguous. The germline V gene has CDR1 DFQATT and CDR2 SNEGSKA (reference sequence). This CDR3 contains 11 residues. The ends were cut back, 5 bases at V and 6 bases at J, with 10 bases in the middle.

V is TRBV6-5 and J is TRBJ2-7, with 8 bases identical to TRBD2. The V gene end was trimmed by 10 bases and the J gene end by 5 bases; junction bases not matched to a gene: 10. From germline, CDR1 is MNHEY and CDR2 SVGAGI. The CDR3 is made up of 13 amino acids. In DNA form, the CDR3 reads TGTGCCACCGGACTAGCAGGAAGAAACGAGCAGTACTTC. The encoded protein is CATGLAGRNEQYF.

The chain couples TRBV7-2 to TRBJ1-4; the D is unclear. V was trimmed by 5 bases and J by 5 bases, leaving 12 bases between them. The CDR3 sequence is 14 residues long. The germline CDR1 and CDR2 sequences are SGHTA and FQGNSA. CDR3 sequence (DNA): TGTGCCAGCAGCCTTAGGACGGACAATGAAAAACTGTTTTTT. This translates into CASSLRTDNEKLFF. The complete variable domain, with remaining parts taken from reference TRBV7-2 and TRBJ1-4, reads GAGVSQSPSNKVTEKGKDVELRCDPISGHTALYWYRQSLGQGLEFLIYFQGNSAPDKSGLPSDRFSAERTGGSVSTLTIQRTQQEDSAVYLCASSLRTDNEKLFFGSGTQLSVL.